Each of the 27 T cell receptor beta chains below was sequenced from the same sample in a study of radiotherapy plus CTLA-4 blockade in lung cancer. Libraries were prepared by immunoSEQ multiplex PCR; TCRdb keeps only in-frame clonotypes and omits some of them. The sample lists 40,000 to 45,000 clones; roughly 70% were seen once. The sample in question was peripheral blood, obtained from a patient treated with radiotherapy plus ipilimumab. Receptors originate from a human donor with non-small cell lung cancer who had stable disease on radiotherapy plus ipilimumab.

In this sample, this clone turned up a few times. V gene TRBV10-3 combines with J gene TRBJ1-5, with TRBD1 identical over 9 bases. The CDR3 extends over 14 amino acids. Germline CDR1 and CDR2: ENHRY and SYGVKD. J lost 6 bases, V lost 2 bases, and 2 bases had no gene match. The CDR3 loop reads CAISEGTGSQPQHF. CDR3 DNA: TGTGCCATCAGTGAGGGGACAGGGTCTCAGCCCCAGCATTTT.

The rearrangement uses TRBV7-2 and TRBJ2-3; 14 bases align to TRBD2. The CDR3 sequence is 17 residues long. Trimming took 5 bases from V and 6 from J; bases not matched to a gene: 10. Looked up from germline, CDR1 is SGHTA and CDR2 is FQGNSA. This CDR3 is CASSPQTSGGAADTQYF. The CDR3 DNA reads TGTGCCAGCAGCCCTCAGACTAGCGGGGGGGCGGCGGATACGCAGTATTTT.

The chain links TRBV29-1 to TRBJ1-2, with D unclear. V dropped 6 bases and J dropped 8 bases, with 10 bases sitting between them. Germline-derived CDR1 and CDR2 are SQVTM and ANQGSEA. CDR3 length: 10 residues. The CDR3 DNA reads as TGCAGCGTGAGAAGCGGGGGCTACACCTTC. This sequence encodes CSVRSGGYTF.

This clone has a single count. The chain employs TRBV5-4 and TRBJ2-1, with D tentatively TRBD1 (6 bases). CDR3 length: 16 residues. Trimming pared 1 base from V and 7 bases from J, leaving 18 bases between. Germline CDR1 reads SGHNT; CDR2 reads YYREEE (reference sequence). The CDR3 DNA sequence: TGTGCCAGCAGCTTGTTACAGGTTCAAAGGGGGAATGAGCAGTTCTTC. It is translated as CASSLLQVQRGNEQFF.

The rearrangement uses TRBV5-1 and TRBJ1-1; perhaps TRBD1 as D (5 bases). The CDR3 is 15 residues long. Germline V gene lookup returns CDR1 SGHRS and CDR2 YFSETQ. V was trimmed by 0 bases and J by 6 bases, leaving 15 bases between them. The CDR3 reads CASSLEGRVVAEAFF. CDR3 nucleotide sequence: TGCGCCAGCAGCTTGGAAGGCAGGGTAGTCGCTGAAGCTTTCTTT.

This chain's CDR3 is CASSPQGLNTEAFF. DNA of the CDR3: TGTGCCAGCTCACCGCAGGGGTTGAACACTGAAGCTTTCTTT. This rearrangement joins TRBV18 to TRBJ1-1, with D maybe TRBD1 (6 bases). CDR1 is KGHSH, CDR2 LQKENI, per germline. V lost 3 bases and J 0 bases, leaving 8 bases between the germline ends. The CDR3 runs to 14 residues.

V gene TRBV6-5 combines with J gene TRBJ1-2, with D hard to call. The CDR3 extends over 13 amino acids. V lost 2 bases to trimming and J lost 1 base, with 5 bases between them. Germline CDR1 is MNHEY and CDR2 is SVGAGI. CDR3 amino acids: CASSYTSNYGYTF. The DNA for the CDR3 is TGTGCCAGCAGTTACACAAGTAACTATGGCTACACCTTC.

The rearrangement uses TRBV9 and TRBJ2-3, with 15 positions matching TRBD2. Germline assignment: CDR1 SGDLS and CDR2 YYNGEE. The J segment lost 14 bases and the V segment lost 4 bases, leaving 11 bases of the junction unmatched. CDR3 length: 15 residues. This CDR3 is CASSPGGLAGGYAYF. The CDR3 coding sequence is TGTGCCAGCAGCCCAGGGGGACTAGCGGGAGGATACGCGTATTTT.

In this sample, this clone turned up once. The V call is TRBV5-1, the J call TRBJ2-2, with 7 nucleotides matching TRBD1. Germline CDR1 SGHRS, CDR2 YFSETQ. J gave up 4 bases and V 4 bases, and 10 bases lay outside the gene matches. The CDR3 covers 16 residues. CDR3 nucleotides: TGCGCCAGCAGCGGGGGAGAGGGGGCGATCACCGGGGAGCTGTTTTTT. Residues: CASSGGEGAITGELFF.

The rearrangement uses TRBV4-1 and TRBJ2-3; 7 bases align to TRBD1. After removal of 1 base from V and 6 bases from J, the junction contained 13 bases not matched to a gene. The germline gives CDR1 MGHRA, CDR2 YSYEKL. CDR3 length: 17 residues. CDR3 residues: CASSQVVAGGNRDTQYF. The CDR3 coding sequence is TGCGCCAGCAGCCAAGTCGTGGCAGGGGGAAATAGGGATACGCAGTATTTT.

About this clone itself: An end of the junction does not agree with germline; a read error may underlie this. The gene calls are TRBV7-8 and TRBJ1-6, with D possibly matching TRBD1 (6 bases). Germline CDR1 SGHVS, CDR2 FQNEAQ. The CDR3 runs 16 residues. The CDR3 region is CASSSKTGVYNSPPHF. The DNA of the CDR3 is TGTGCCAGCAGCTCCAAGACAGGAGTTTATAATTCACCCCCCCACTTT.

CDR3 coding DNA: TGTGCCAGTAGTATATCCACGACAGGTTCTTATAGCAATCAGCCCCAGCATTTT. Translating it yields CASSISTTGSYSNQPQHF. The rearrangement uses TRBV19 and TRBJ1-5; perhaps TRBD1 as D (6 bases). CDR3 length: 18 amino acids. Germline V gene data show CDR1 as LNHDA and CDR2 as SQIVND (reference sequence). Trimming pared 2 bases from V and 0 bases from J, leaving 17 bases between.

The genes are TRBV6-1 and TRBJ1-3, with 10 bases identical to TRBD1. This CDR3 spans 14 amino acids. V was pared by 6 bases and J by 7 bases, with 6 bases of the junction left unmatched. CDR1 is MNHNS and CDR2 is SASEGT in the germline V gene. The CDR3 protein is CASRRTGGLNTIYF. In nucleotides, the CDR3 is TGTGCCAGCAGAAGGACAGGGGGTCTTAACACCATATATTTT.

This CDR3 is CASSPEGVSLDNEQFF. The CDR3 DNA reads as TGTGCCAGCAGCCCCGAGGGGGTTTCGCTGGACAATGAGCAGTTCTTC. The V and J genes are TRBV27 and TRBJ2-1, with D possibly TRBD1 on 6 matching bases. CDR1 MNHEY and CDR2 SMNVEV come from the germline V gene (reference sequence). The length of the CDR3 is 16 residues. V lost 6 bases, J lost 5 bases, and 20 bases lay in between.

This clone came up a few times. The rearrangement uses TRBV30 and TRBJ1-1, with TRBD1 matching 7 bases. Unmatched junction bases numbered 11, after V lost 4 bases and J lost 0 bases. Germline lookup yields CDR1 GTSNPN and CDR2 SVGIG (reference sequence). The CDR3 extends over 16 amino acids. The CDR3: CAWNLGQVNMNTEAFF. In nucleotides, the CDR3 is TGTGCCTGGAATTTAGGACAGGTTAACATGAACACTGAAGCTTTCTTT.

The chain carries TRBV30 and TRBJ1-3; D not certain. This CDR3 contains 13 residues. Germline-derived CDR1 and CDR2 are GTSNPN and SVGIG (reference sequence). V was shortened by 0 bases and J by 4 bases, with 7 bases between the two germline ends. The CDR3 sequence is CAWSVLMGNTIYF. Here the CDR3 DNA reads TGTGCCTGGAGTGTACTAATGGGAAACACCATATATTTT.

V usage is TRBV5-1 and J usage is TRBJ2-5, with D possibly matching TRBD2 (5 bases). The CDR3 extends over 15 amino acids. V shed 4 bases and J shed 6 bases, with 19 bases lying between them. CDR1 is SGHRS, CDR2 YFSETQ, per germline. CDR3 sequence: CASSQTTSRGQTQYF. CDR3 nucleotides: TGCGCCAGCAGCCAAACGACAAGTAGAGGGCAGACCCAGTACTTC.

This rearrangement joins TRBV6-6 to TRBJ2-7, with unresolved D. CDR1 and CDR2 (germline): MNHNY, SVGAGI (reference sequence). The CDR3 is 15 amino acids. The V end was cut by 7 bases, the J end by 5 bases, with 21 bases between. CDR3 bases: TGTGCCAGCACTTTACGCCAGGTACTCTCGGACGAGCAGTACTTC. Its translation: CASTLRQVLSDEQYF.

V gene TRBV19 combines with J gene TRBJ1-2; 9 bases match TRBD1. The CDR3 totals 16 residues. Germline values: CDR1 LNHDA, CDR2 SQIVND (reference sequence). With V trimmed by 1 base and J by 8 bases, 11 bases remained unmatched. The CDR3 sequence is CASSIVVTGQGKGYTF. The CDR3 coding sequence is TGTGCCAGTAGTATAGTTGTAACGGGACAGGGAAAAGGCTACACCTTC.

J is TRBJ2-1 and V is TRBV7-9, with 9 positions matching TRBD2. Germline-derived CDR1 and CDR2 are SEHNR and FQNEAQ (reference sequence). This CDR3 is 15 amino acids long. V lost 4 bases to trimming and J lost 6 bases; unmatched junction nucleotides: 7. The CDR3 here is CASSSPGLAINEQFF. The CDR3 region has the DNA TGTGCCAGCAGCTCCCCGGGACTAGCAATCAATGAGCAGTTCTTC.

The CDR3 sequence is CASSPTGVNQPQHF. CDR3 sequence (DNA): TGTGCCAGCTCACCCACAGGGGTCAATCAGCCCCAGCATTTT. This sequence joins TRBV18 and TRBJ1-5; 7 bases are shared with TRBD1. Trimming cost V 3 bases and J 3 bases; bases outside gene matches: 2. Germline V gene data show CDR1 as KGHSH and CDR2 as LQKENI. This CDR3 is 14 amino acids long. Looking up the rest from reference TRBV18 and TRBJ1-5 gives the full variable domain: NAGVMQNPRHLVRRRGQEARLRCSPMKGHSHVYWYRQLPEEGLKFMVYLQKENIIDESGMPKERFSAEFPKEGPSILRIQQVVRGDSAAYFCASSPTGVNQPQHFGDGTRLSIL.

This sequence joins TRBV7-2 and TRBJ2-7, with 7 bases that match TRBD1. There are 14 residues in the CDR3. Per the germline V gene, CDR1 is SGHTA and CDR2 is FQGNSA. With 5 bases clipped from V and 3 bases from J, the junction kept 7 bases outside the gene matches. As DNA, the CDR3 is TGTGCCAGCAGCCAAAGACAGGGTTACTACGAGCAGTACTTC. Amino acid sequence: CASSQRQGYYEQYF.

V and J are TRBV5-1 and TRBJ1-2; D perhaps matches TRBD1 (5 bases). Germline V gives CDR1 SGHRS, CDR2 YFSETQ. This CDR3 has 13 residues. The germline V and J ends were trimmed by 8 bases and 2 bases, with 13 bases remaining between them. CDR3 in DNA: TGCGCCAGTATGGGACTTAGCAACTATGGCTACACCTTC. Its protein is CASMGLSNYGYTF.

This clone was recorded a few times. The chain uses TRBV9 and TRBJ2-3; weak D call: TRBD1 (6 bases). V dropped 4 bases and J dropped 4 bases, with 10 bases sitting between them. The CDR3 totals 13 residues. The germline V gene encodes CDR1 SGDLS and CDR2 YYNGEE. The CDR3 is CASSLEGADTQYF. CDR3 DNA sequence: TGTGCCAGCAGCCTCGAGGGGGCAGATACGCAGTATTTT.

This chain links TRBV10-1 with TRBJ1-5; tentatively, D is TRBD1 (5 bases). This CDR3 is 16 amino acids long. Between the trimmed V and J ends, which lost 6 bases and 0 bases, there was a span of 15 bases. Per germline, CDR1 WNHNN and CDR2 SYGVQD (reference sequence). The CDR3 bases are TGCGCCAGCAGCACATCGACAGCTTATAGCAATCAGCCCCAGCATTTT. The encoded protein is CASSTSTAYSNQPQHF.

The V call is TRBV4-1, the J call TRBJ1-1; a possible D gene is TRBD1 (6 bases). Per the germline V gene, CDR1 is MGHRA and CDR2 is YSYEKL. V lost 1 base to trimming and J lost 6 bases, with 21 bases between them. The CDR3 sequence is 17 residues long. This CDR3 reads CASSQAPTGTSEAEAFF. The CDR3 DNA follows: TGCGCCAGCAGCCAAGCCCCCACAGGGACGAGTGAGGCTGAAGCTTTCTTT.

This clone was found a few times. This chain joins TRBV11-2 and TRBJ2-1, with a possible D match to TRBD1 (5 bases). The CDR3 extends over 15 amino acids. V lost 2 bases to trimming and J lost 8 bases, with 16 bases between them. The germline V gene encodes CDR1 SGHAT and CDR2 FQNNGV. CDR3 amino acids: CASSLLNGRADEQFF. CDR3 DNA sequence: TGTGCCAGCAGCTTACTTAACGGCAGGGCGGATGAGCAGTTCTTC.